This T cell receptor (beta chain) was recovered during a study of shared clonotypes between healthy human individuals. Findings and caveats of the study: Clonotypes shared by all four donors outscored non-shared clonotypes in generation probability. Memory subsets generally showed smaller estimated richness than naive subsets did.

The repertoire was sequenced with immunoSEQ multiplex PCR; TCRdb's copy has only in-frame clones and lacks some. Of some 2,400,000 clones listed, roughly 95% were seen once; the top ten hold roughly 0.13%. About this clone: The antigen is undetermined.

Sequencing used naive CD4+ T cells sorted from blood. Specified subset: CD45RA+ positively selected. The sequence derives from a man aged 18 to 29 in good health.

The CDR3 nucleotides read TGTGCCAGCTCACCTTACGTTAATAGCAATCAGCCCCAGCATTTT. As protein: CASSPYVNSNQPQHF. J is TRBJ1-5 and V is TRBV18; D remains ambiguous. The germline V gene has CDR1 KGHSH and CDR2 LQKENI. The CDR3 covers 15 residues. V shed 3 bases and J shed 0 bases, with 9 bases lying between them.